The 21 T cell receptor beta chains listed next were all sequenced from one sample in a study of cytomegalovirus exposure and HLA in healthy donors. Amplification used 60 Vbeta primers and 13 Jbeta primers. TCRdb's copy holds only in-frame clones and misses some; the assay was immunoSEQ multiplex PCR. The data hold tens of thousands of clones, with 75% observed a single time. Material for sequencing was PBMCs. Receptors originate from a man in his forties in good health and CMV-seronegative.

The rearrangement uses TRBV10-1 and TRBJ2-3; perhaps TRBD2 as D (5 bases). Trimming took off 3 bases at V and 5 bases at J, with 9 bases between the two ends. This CDR3 comprises 13 residues. Germline assignment: CDR1 WNHNN and CDR2 SYGVQD (reference sequence). The DNA of the CDR3 is TGCGCCAGCAGTGACAATGGAGGAGATACGCAGTATTTT. Translation: CASSDNGGDTQYF.

CDR3 bases: TGTGCCAGCAGCTTACATCAGGGGGCATACGAGCAGTACTTC. This sequence encodes CASSLHQGAYEQYF. This rearrangement joins TRBV5-4 to TRBJ2-7; 8 bases map to TRBD1. Germline loops: CDR1 SGHNT, CDR2 YYREEE (reference sequence). There are 14 residues in the CDR3. Trimming removed 2 bases from V and 4 bases from J; junction bases left unmatched: 5. The whole variable domain, filled in from reference TRBV5-4 and TRBJ2-7, reads ETGVTQSPTHLIKTRGQQVTLRCSSQSGHNTVSWYQQALGQGPQFIFQYYREEENGRGNFPPRFSGLQFPNYSSELNVNALELDDSALYLCASSLHQGAYEQYFGPGTRLTVT.

Concerning this clone itself: The same CDR3 is also encoded by other DNA sequences in this sample. The rearrangement uses TRBV5-1 and TRBJ1-2, with 8 bases aligning to TRBD1. V was clipped by 4 bases and J by 4 bases; unmatched bases: 3. This CDR3 has 13 residues. Germline V gene data show CDR1 as SGHRS and CDR2 as YFSETQ. Written as DNA, the CDR3 is TGCGCCAGCAGCCCCGGGACAGGCTATGGCTACACCTTC. Translating gives CASSPGTGYGYTF.

The chain carries TRBV19 and TRBJ1-1; 9 nucleotides agree with TRBD1. The length of the CDR3 is 15 residues. Per the germline V gene, CDR1 is LNHDA and CDR2 is SQIVND (reference sequence). J gave up 5 bases and V 6 bases, and 10 bases lay outside the gene matches. The DNA for the CDR3 is TGTGCCAGTAGCCCCGTTCCCGGGACAGGGACTGAAGCTTTCTTT. This sequence encodes CASSPVPGTGTEAFF.

The genes are TRBV7-9 and TRBJ2-1; tentative D call: TRBD1 (6 bases). V was trimmed by 1 base and J by 8 bases, leaving 18 bases between them. The CDR3 totals 16 residues. From germline, CDR1 is SEHNR and CDR2 FQNEAQ (reference sequence). The chain's CDR3 is CASSLDLVGRGYEQFF. CDR3 nucleotides: TGTGCCAGCAGCTTAGATTTAGTCGGCAGGGGTTATGAGCAGTTCTTC. The full variable domain, completed using reference TRBV7-9 and TRBJ2-1, is DTGVSQNPRHKITKRGQNVTFRCDPISEHNRLYWYRQTLGQGPEFLTYFQNEAQLEKSRLLSDRFSAERPKGSFSTLEIQRTEQGDSAMYLCASSLDLVGRGYEQFFGPGTRLTVL.

This chain connects TRBV10-3 to TRBJ2-7, with 7 bases identical to TRBD1. The CDR3 extends over 15 amino acids. With 6 bases clipped from V and 0 bases from J, the junction kept 8 bases outside the gene matches. Germline assignment: CDR1 ENHRY and CDR2 SYGVKD. The CDR3 loop reads CAIRPSTGTSYEQYF. In DNA, the CDR3 is TGTGCCATCAGACCCTCGACAGGGACCTCCTACGAGCAGTACTTC.

The chain joins TRBV11-3 to TRBJ2-2; 7 nucleotides match TRBD2. In germline, CDR1 is SGHNT, CDR2 YENEEA. This CDR3 comprises 16 residues. V gave up 8 bases and J gave up 10 bases; unmatched junction bases: 19. The CDR3 DNA is TGTGCCAGCGGAAAGGAGAGGCAGGGACTATCCGTGGAGCTGTTTTTT. It codes for CASGKERQGLSVELFF. The complete variable domain, with remaining parts taken from reference TRBV11-3 and TRBJ2-2, reads EAGVVQSPRYKIIEKKQPVAFWCNPISGHNTLYWYLQNLGQGPELLIRYENEEAVDDSQLPKDRFSAERLKGVDSTLKIQPAELGDSAVYLCASGKERQGLSVELFFGEGSRLTVL.

DNA for the CDR3: TGTGCCAGCAGCCCTTTAACGGGGGGCTACAATGAGCAGTTCTTC. Its protein product is CASSPLTGGYNEQFF. The gene calls are TRBV4-2 and TRBJ2-1, with TRBD2 identical over 7 bases. V lost 4 bases, J lost 3 bases, and 6 bases stayed unmatched. The CDR3 has 15 amino acids. Germline CDR1 and CDR2: LGHNA and YNFKEQ.

The rearrangement joins TRBV5-6 to TRBJ1-1; D might be TRBD1 (6 bases). CDR1 and CDR2 (germline): SGHDT, YYEEEE. Trimming removed 4 bases from V and 8 bases from J, with 9 bases in between. The CDR3 sequence is 11 residues long. The CDR3 sequence is CASSTGSEAFF. The CDR3 nucleotides read TGTGCCAGCAGCACAGGGTCAGAAGCTTTCTTT.

The J gene is TRBJ1-3, the V gene TRBV11-2; D perhaps matches TRBD1 (5 bases). The V end lost 5 bases, the J end lost 7 bases, and 18 bases lay between the germline ends. Per germline, CDR1 SGHAT and CDR2 FQNNGV. The CDR3 is 15 residues long. CDR3 sequence: CASSRRLTGGNTIYF. CDR3 nucleotides: TGTGCCAGCAGCCGGAGGCTCACAGGAGGGAACACCATATATTTT.

V is TRBV27 and J is TRBJ1-1; no clear D. V gave up 2 bases and J gave up 0 bases, with 10 bases separating them. The CDR3 is 15 amino acids. CDR1 MNHEY and CDR2 SMNVEV come from the germline V gene (reference sequence). CDR3: CASSLKPTLNTEAFF. CDR3 in DNA: TGTGCCAGCAGTTTAAAACCTACTCTGAACACTGAAGCTTTCTTT.

The V call is TRBV5-1, the J call TRBJ2-3, with 8 bases that match TRBD1. The V gene's germline CDR1 is SGHRS and CDR2 YFSETQ. V was pared by 4 bases and J by 0 bases, with 7 bases of the junction left unmatched. The CDR3 runs 16 residues. CDR3 residues: CASSPMGQVSTDTQYF. The CDR3 nucleotides read TGCGCCAGCAGCCCCATGGGACAGGTTAGCACAGATACGCAGTATTTT.

This clone was found once. As DNA, the CDR3 is TGTGCCACCAGCAGAGTAGGGACTAGCAGATACGAGCAGTACTTC. Translating it yields CATSRVGTSRYEQYF. J is TRBJ2-7 and V is TRBV15; TRBD2 agrees at 9 bases. Per germline, CDR1 LNHNV and CDR2 YYDKDF (reference sequence). V shed 1 base, J shed 4 bases, and the junction held 5 bases outside the gene matches. The CDR3 runs 15 residues. Drawing the rest from reference TRBV15 and TRBJ2-7, the complete variable domain is DAMVIQNPRYQVTQFGKPVTLSCSQTLNHNVMYWYQQKSSQAPKLLFHYYDKDFNNEADTPDNFQSRRPNTSFCFLDIRSPGLGDTAMYLCATSRVGTSRYEQYFGPGTRLTVT.

This clone was counted between two and nine times. CDR3 DNA: TGTGCCAGCAGCTTGGGACTAGCGGGACTCTACGAGCAGTACTTC. This codes for CASSLGLAGLYEQYF. The chain couples TRBV5-5 to TRBJ2-7; 11 nucleotides match TRBD2. With 0 bases clipped from V and 3 bases from J, the junction kept 2 bases outside the gene matches. The CDR3 loop spans 15 amino acids. Looked up from germline, CDR1 is SGHKS and CDR2 is YYEKEE (reference sequence).

This chain links TRBV30 with TRBJ1-6, with D uncertain. Germline loops: CDR1 GTSNPN, CDR2 SVGIG (reference sequence). The CDR3 contains 12 residues. The V end was cut by 5 bases, the J end by 13 bases, with 15 bases between. In DNA, the CDR3 is TGTGCCTGGGAAGCCCGCTCCAAGCCCCTCCACTTT. This encodes CAWEARSKPLHF.

The J gene is TRBJ1-2, the V gene TRBV5-1, with 7 bases matching TRBD1. The CDR3 extends over 13 amino acids. The V and J ends lost 1 base and 7 bases, in that order; junction bases with no gene match: 4. The germline V gene encodes CDR1 SGHRS and CDR2 YFSETQ. In DNA form, the CDR3 reads TGCGCCAGCAGCTTGAAGGGGGCAAGTGGCTACACCTTC. Translating gives CASSLKGASGYTF.

This chain connects TRBV7-8 to TRBJ2-3; 9 nucleotides line up with TRBD2. Germline CDR1 reads SGHVS; CDR2 reads FQNEAQ. The CDR3 consists of 15 residues. With 4 bases clipped from V and 4 bases from J, the junction kept 6 bases outside the gene matches. The CDR3, as DNA: TGTGCCAGCAGCTCAGGGCGGGGGGGCGCAGATACGCAGTATTTT. Amino acids: CASSSGRGGADTQYF.

V and J are TRBV30 and TRBJ1-1; unclear D gene. Trimming took 1 base from V and 6 from J, leaving 6 bases between them. CDR1 and CDR2 from the germline V gene are GTSNPN and SVGIG (reference sequence). The CDR3 length is 11 residues. CDR3 amino acids: CAWSEQAEAFF. The CDR3 bases are TGTGCCTGGAGTGAGCAGGCTGAAGCTTTCTTT.

This rearrangement joins TRBV9 to TRBJ1-1; tentative D call: TRBD1 (5 bases). The V and J ends lost 0 bases and 5 bases respectively, with 11 bases between them. Germline-derived CDR1 and CDR2 are SGDLS and YYNGEE. The CDR3 sequence is 14 residues long. CDR3 sequence (DNA): TGTGCCAGCAGCGTAGCTACCGGGGGTACTGAAGCTTTCTTT. Amino acid sequence: CASSVATGGTEAFF.

The chain recombines TRBV19 with TRBJ2-7, with TRBD2 identical over 7 bases. The CDR3 length is 15 residues. Trimming cost V 3 bases and J 0 bases; bases outside gene matches: 5. The germline gives CDR1 LNHDA, CDR2 SQIVND (reference sequence). CDR3 region: CASSMGGLASYEQYF. The DNA for the CDR3 is TGTGCCAGTAGTATGGGAGGGCTGGCCTCCTACGAGCAGTACTTC.

The V gene is TRBV6-1, the J gene TRBJ1-3; 11 positions match TRBD1. The CDR3 extends over 14 amino acids. The V and J ends lost 9 bases and 4 bases, in that order; junction bases with no gene match: 5. The germline V gene has CDR1 MNHNS and CDR2 SASEGT. In DNA, the CDR3 is TGTGCCAGTTGGACAGGGGGCGACGGAAACACCATATATTTT. Translated, it gives CASWTGGDGNTIYF.